A selection of T cell receptor beta chains follows, all from one sample in a study of cytomegalovirus exposure and HLA in healthy donors. Clones were sequenced by immunoSEQ multiplex PCR, and TCRdb holds only the in-frame ones, with some missing. Of some 150,000 clones in the sample, about 91% were seen once. Sequenced material: PBMCs. The receptors were gathered from a young woman in good health and CMV-seropositive. CDR3s include the opening cysteine and the closing phenylalanine or tryptophan. Fields, in order: D gene, J gene, CDR3 length, V gene, clone size, CDR3 protein, CDR3 DNA. The D gene is left open where the match is weak. Rows may omit the clone size; those that give it use once, few, many or a size class.

D: NA; J: TRBJ2-7; length: 16; V: TRBV27; size: NA; CDR3: CASSRDRRMNAYEQYF; DNA: TGTGCCAGCAGTCGTGACAGACGGATGAATGCCTACGAGCAGTACTTC
D: NA; J: TRBJ2-7; length: 16; V: TRBV9; size: once; CDR3: CASSASVARSSYEQYF; DNA: TGTGCCAGCAGCGCCTCGGTAGCGAGGAGCTCCTACGAGCAGTACTTC
D: NA; J: TRBJ1-5; length: 15; V: TRBV6-1; size: NA; CDR3: CASSENDNGNQPQHF; DNA: TGTGCCAGCAGCGAGAATGACAACGGCAATCAGCCCCAGCATTTT
D: TRBD2; J: TRBJ2-2; length: 16; V: TRBV2; size: NA; CDR3: CASSILAGRLTGELFF; DNA: TGTGCCAGCAGTATCTTAGCGGGTCGGTTAACCGGGGAGCTGTTTTTT
D: NA; J: TRBJ1-6; length: 14; V: TRBV27; size: NA; CDR3: CASSTATENSPLHF; DNA: TGTGCCAGCAGTACCGCGACAGAAAATTCACCCCTCCACTTT
D: NA; J: TRBJ2-2; length: 15; V: TRBV7-6; size: once; CDR3: CASSLRTEQTGELFF; DNA: TGTGCCAGCAGCTTACGGACAGAACAGACCGGGGAGCTGTTTTTT
D: TRBD1; J: TRBJ1-3; length: 16; V: TRBV28; size: once; CDR3: CASGRSPGGRGNTIYF; DNA: TGTGCCAGCGGCCGGAGTCCAGGGGGCAGAGGAAACACCATATATTTT
D: TRBD2; J: TRBJ2-3; length: 19; V: TRBV28; size: NA; CDR3: CASSPYPGTSGSVTDTQYF; DNA: TGTGCCAGCAGTCCTTATCCCGGGACTAGCGGGAGCGTCACAGATACGCAGTATTTT
D: TRBD2; J: TRBJ2-1; length: 17; V: TRBV5-4; size: once; CDR3: CASSFGLAGVGDNEQFF; DNA: TGTGCCAGCAGCTTTGGACTAGCGGGAGTCGGGGACAATGAGCAGTTCTTC
D: NA; J: TRBJ1-1; length: 15; V: TRBV10-3; size: NA; CDR3: CAISELQGQNTEAFF; DNA: TGTGCCATCAGTGAGCTACAGGGCCAGAACACTGAAGCTTTCTTT
D: NA; J: TRBJ2-3; length: 15; V: TRBV5-4; size: NA; CDR3: CASSLEVTVTDTQYF; DNA: TGTGCCAGCAGCTTGGAGGTGACTGTCACAGATACGCAGTATTTT
D: NA; J: TRBJ2-1; length: 14; V: TRBV11-3; size: NA; CDR3: CASSFGTPYNEQFF; DNA: TGTGCCAGCAGCTTCGGGACTCCCTACAATGAGCAGTTCTTC
D: TRBD1; J: TRBJ1-2; length: 14; V: TRBV30; size: NA; CDR3: CAWPGTGKMGGYTF; DNA: TGTGCCTGGCCCGGGACAGGGAAGATGGGTGGCTACACCTTC
D: NA; J: TRBJ2-7; length: 15; V: TRBV5-1; size: NA; CDR3: CASSLSPGGVHEQYF; DNA: TGCGCCAGCAGCTTGAGTCCTGGGGGCGTCCACGAGCAGTACTTC
D: TRBD2; J: TRBJ2-3; length: 15; V: TRBV5-1; size: NA; CDR3: CASSLSLAGTDTQYF; DNA: TGCGCCAGCAGCTTAAGCCTAGCGGGCACAGATACGCAGTATTTT
D: TRBD1; J: TRBJ2-7; length: 14; V: TRBV5-1; size: NA; CDR3: CASSLRQGAYEQYF; DNA: TGCGCCAGCAGCTTGAGACAGGGGGCCTACGAGCAGTACTTC
D: NA; J: TRBJ1-5; length: 16; V: TRBV19; size: NA; CDR3: CASTSDGLRSNQPQHF; DNA: TGTGCCAGTACCTCGGACGGACTAAGGAGCAATCAGCCCCAGCATTTT
D: NA; J: TRBJ1-2; length: 15; V: TRBV5-1; size: NA; CDR3: CASSPEGNRNYGYTF; DNA: TGCGCCAGCAGCCCGGAGGGTAACCGGAACTATGGCTACACCTTC
D: NA; J: TRBJ2-1; length: 13; V: TRBV30; size: NA; CDR3: CACRDNNYNEQFF; DNA: TGTGCCTGCCGGGACAACAACTACAATGAGCAGTTCTTC
D: TRBD1; J: TRBJ2-5; length: 16; V: TRBV5-5; size: NA; CDR3: CASSFFAAGGGETQYF; DNA: TGTGCCAGCAGCTTTTTTGCGGCAGGGGGTGGAGAGACCCAGTACTTC
D: TRBD2; J: TRBJ2-2; length: 15; V: TRBV19; size: once; CDR3: CASEASGGNTGELFF; DNA: TGTGCCAGTGAGGCGAGCGGGGGAAACACCGGGGAGCTGTTTTTT
D: NA; J: TRBJ1-1; length: 13; V: TRBV7-7; size: NA; CDR3: CASSSGPGGEAFF; DNA: TGTGCTAGCAGCTCCGGCCCGGGGGGTGAAGCTTTCTTT
D: NA; J: TRBJ2-7; length: 17; V: TRBV4-1; size: NA; CDR3: CASSHNPADSTPYEQYF; DNA: TGCGCCAGCAGCCACAACCCAGCGGACTCCACCCCCTACGAGCAGTACTTC
D: NA; J: TRBJ1-2; length: 13; V: TRBV7-2; size: few; CDR3: CASRTRVSYGYTF; DNA: TGTGCCAGCAGGACCAGGGTCAGCTATGGCTACACCTTC
D: NA; J: TRBJ2-7; length: 16; V: TRBV18; size: NA; CDR3: CASSPPNGDEGDEQYF; DNA: TGTGCCAGCTCACCACCCAACGGGGATGAAGGAGATGAGCAGTACTTC
D: TRBD2; J: TRBJ2-7; length: 15; V: TRBV6-5; size: NA; CDR3: CASSYKSGSSYEQYF; DNA: TGTGCCAGCAGTTACAAGAGCGGGAGCTCCTACGAGCAGTACTTC
D: NA; J: TRBJ2-3; length: 15; V: TRBV27; size: NA; CDR3: CASSGGGRATDTQYF; DNA: TGTGCCAGCAGTGGGGGGGGCAGGGCCACAGATACGCAGTATTTT
D: NA; J: TRBJ2-7; length: 14; V: TRBV19; size: NA; CDR3: CASSIAWGTYEQYF; DNA: TGTGCCAGTAGTATAGCTTGGGGGACTTACGAGCAGTACTTC
D: TRBD2; J: TRBJ2-1; length: 15; V: TRBV9; size: NA; CDR3: CASSWTGTSGNEQFF; DNA: TGTGCCAGCAGCTGGACCGGGACTAGCGGCAATGAGCAGTTCTTC
D: NA; J: TRBJ1-5; length: 15; V: TRBV5-1; size: NA; CDR3: CASRETGDSNQPQHF; DNA: TGCGCCAGCAGGGAGACAGGAGATAGCAATCAGCCCCAGCATTTT
D: NA; J: TRBJ1-5; length: 13; V: TRBV2; size: few; CDR3: CASSDLEVQPQHF; DNA: TGTGCCAGCAGTGACCTGGAGGTTCAGCCCCAGCATTTT
D: NA; J: TRBJ2-2; length: 14; V: TRBV2; size: NA; CDR3: CASRNDNNAGELFF; DNA: TGTGCCAGCAGAAATGACAATAACGCCGGGGAGCTGTTTTTT
D: NA; J: TRBJ1-1; length: 16; V: TRBV5-1; size: once; CDR3: CASRMGHGQVNTEAFF; DNA: TGCGCCAGCAGAATGGGACACGGGCAAGTCAACACTGAAGCTTTCTTT
D: TRBD2; J: TRBJ2-7; length: 14; V: TRBV7-9; size: NA; CDR3: CASSLLAGVLEQYF; DNA: TGTGCCAGCAGCTTACTAGCGGGAGTCTTGGAGCAGTACTTC
D: TRBD2; J: TRBJ2-1; length: 17; V: TRBV5-6; size: once; CDR3: CASSPWTRGSGINEQFF; DNA: TGTGCCAGCAGCCCCTGGACTAGAGGTAGCGGAATTAATGAGCAGTTCTTC
D: TRBD1; J: TRBJ2-3; length: 14; V: TRBV29-1; size: once; CDR3: CSVTPRTGTDTQYF; DNA: TGCAGCGTTACCCCCAGGACAGGAACGGATACGCAGTATTTT
D: NA; J: TRBJ1-6; length: 16; V: TRBV5-1; size: NA; CDR3: CASSSDWSSYNSPLHF; DNA: TGCGCCAGCAGCTCCGACTGGAGCTCCTATAATTCACCCCTCCACTTT
D: NA; J: TRBJ1-1; length: 13; V: TRBV6-5; size: NA; CDR3: CASSLVKHTEAFF; DNA: TGTGCCAGCAGTTTAGTAAAGCACACTGAAGCTTTCTTT
D: NA; J: TRBJ2-6; length: 16; V: TRBV28; size: few; CDR3: CASSQGILTGANVLTF; DNA: TGTGCCAGCAGTCAGGGTATACTGACTGGGGCCAACGTCCTGACTTTC
D: NA; J: TRBJ1-5; length: 15; V: TRBV28; size: NA; CDR3: CASSPRGEANQPQHF; DNA: TGTGCCAGCAGTCCCCGAGGGGAGGCGAATCAGCCCCAGCATTTT
D: TRBD2; J: TRBJ2-7; length: 15; V: TRBV7-2; size: NA; CDR3: CASSLTSGGTYEQYF; DNA: TGTGCCAGCAGCTTAACTAGCGGGGGTACCTACGAGCAGTACTTC
D: TRBD1; J: TRBJ1-6; length: 13; V: TRBV11-3; size: NA; CDR3: CASSWDSYSPLHF; DNA: TGTGCCAGCAGCTGGGACAGTTATTCACCCCTCCACTTT
D: NA; J: TRBJ1-4; length: 14; V: TRBV19; size: NA; CDR3: CASSPTRLNEKLFF; DNA: TGTGCCAGTAGCCCGACGAGGCTTAATGAAAAACTGTTTTTT
D: TRBD1; J: TRBJ1-2; length: 13; V: TRBV5-1; size: NA; CDR3: CASSGTGRYGYTF; DNA: TGCGCCAGCAGCGGGACAGGGAGATATGGCTACACCTTC
D: NA; J: TRBJ1-1; length: 15; V: TRBV5-1; size: NA; CDR3: CASSLGAGMNTEAFF; DNA: TGCGCCAGCAGCTTGGGTGCAGGGATGAACACTGAAGCTTTCTTT
D: NA; J: TRBJ1-6; length: 15; V: TRBV9; size: NA; CDR3: CASSVGGQGGSPLHF; DNA: TGTGCCAGCAGCGTAGGGGGCCAGGGTGGTTCACCCCTCCACTTT
D: TRBD1; J: TRBJ2-7; length: 15; V: TRBV28; size: NA; CDR3: CASSAPSGGNHEQYF; DNA: TGTGCCAGCAGTGCGCCTTCAGGGGGTAATCACGAGCAGTACTTC
D: NA; J: TRBJ1-3; length: 15; V: TRBV29-1; size: few; CDR3: CSVEGNPSSGNTIYF; DNA: TGCAGCGTTGAAGGAAACCCCAGCTCTGGAAACACCATATATTTT
D: NA; J: TRBJ2-1; length: 15; V: TRBV15; size: NA; CDR3: CATAIDRNNYNEQFF; DNA: TGTGCCACCGCAATAGACAGGAACAATTACAATGAGCAGTTCTTC
D: NA; J: TRBJ1-3; length: 14; V: TRBV2; size: NA; CDR3: CASRDLSSGNTIYF; DNA: TGTGCCAGCAGAGACTTGAGCTCTGGAAACACCATATATTTT
D: TRBD2; J: TRBJ2-7; length: 13; V: TRBV13; size: NA; CDR3: CASSSRLAGEQYF; DNA: TGTGCCAGCAGCTCACGACTAGCGGGAGAGCAGTACTTC
D: TRBD1; J: TRBJ2-7; length: 13; V: TRBV28; size: NA; CDR3: CASTTGGAYEQYF; DNA: TGTGCCAGTACCACAGGGGGCGCGTACGAGCAGTACTTC
D: NA; J: TRBJ2-7; length: 14; V: TRBV4-3; size: NA; CDR3: CASSQSRGRHEQYF; DNA: TGCGCCAGCAGCCAATCCCGGGGGAGGCACGAGCAGTACTTC
D: NA; J: TRBJ1-2; length: 15; V: TRBV28; size: NA; CDR3: CASSAGFLANYGYTF; DNA: TGTGCCAGCAGTGCCGGTTTTCTAGCTAACTATGGCTACACCTTC
D: TRBD2; J: TRBJ2-3; length: 16; V: TRBV4-3; size: NA; CDR3: CASSQGVAGAADTQYF; DNA: TGCGCCAGCAGCCAAGGCGTAGCGGGGGCCGCAGATACGCAGTATTTT
D: NA; J: TRBJ1-1; length: 14; V: TRBV29-1; size: NA; CDR3: CSVGKGVMNTEAFF; DNA: TGCAGCGTTGGAAAGGGAGTCATGAACACTGAAGCTTTCTTT
D: NA; J: TRBJ1-5; length: 14; V: TRBV19; size: NA; CDR3: CASSTGTTYQPQHF; DNA: TGTGCCAGTAGTACCGGGACAACTTATCAGCCCCAGCATTTT
D: TRBD1; J: TRBJ1-2; length: 13; V: TRBV30; size: NA; CDR3: CAWKTGGNYGYTF; DNA: TGTGCCTGGAAGACAGGGGGCAACTATGGCTACACCTTC